Included here is one T cell receptor beta chain sequence, with context. The CDR3 sequence is 12 residues long. Trimming removed 7 bases from V and 7 bases from J; junction bases left unmatched: 10. Germline loops: CDR1 GTSNPN, CDR2 SVGIG (reference sequence). These data are taken from a study of shared clonotypes between healthy human individuals. Assay used: immunoSEQ multiplex PCR; TCRdb lists only in-frame clones, some missing. Here the sample spans around 1,900,000 clones, roughly 93% being singletons. Naive CD8 cells were CD45RO-negative, positively selected for CCR7, excluding terminally differentiated effector memory CD45RA+ cells.

The sequencing input was naive CD8+ T cells from PBMCs. The J gene is TRBJ2-7, the V gene TRBV30, with 7 nucleotides matching TRBD1. This clonotype originated in a man younger than 35 in good health. Some clones in this sample may be carry-over from other donors' samples. The chain's CDR3 is CASARGFGEQYF. The CDR3 coding sequence is TGTGCCTCCGCCAGGGGGTTCGGAGAGCAGTACTTC.